The T cell receptor beta chain under discussion was sequenced for a study of siplizumab effects on memory and regulatory T cells. Study-wide points: Naive T cells appeared more diverse than memory cells and seemed to be major alloresponse contributors. Some alloreactive sequences were traceable to unstimulated CD4+ memory cells, and siplizumab significantly reduced them. Unstimulated subsets accounted for the mapping of only a minor share of the clones that were alloreactive. Mappable CD4+ clones that were alloreactive averaged approximately 69% Treg-derived with siplizumab versus around 30% in controls.

CDR1 SGHAT and CDR2 FQNNGV come from the germline V gene. J gave up 2 bases and V 4 bases, and 12 bases lay outside the gene matches. This CDR3 has 17 amino acids. The protocol was immunoSEQ multiplex PCR, while the TCRdb copy is restricted to in-frame clones and leaves out a portion. Of 100,000 or so clones in the sample, about 90% were seen once. As to this clone: As yet, its antigen is unknown.

This receptor was obtained from a human donor in good health. Some clones in this sample may be carry-over from other donors' samples. Sequencing was performed on CD4+ T cells sorted from blood. V is TRBV11-2 and J is TRBJ2-5; 8 bases fit TRBD2. The CDR3 region is CASSWGAAGGRQETQYF. For the CDR3, the DNA is TGTGCCAGCAGCTGGGGGGCGGCGGGAGGACGGCAAGAGACCCAGTACTTC.